These 2 T cell receptor beta chains were all obtained from the same sample, sequenced in a study of T-cell memory formation after mild COVID-19. Each CDR3 protein gets one entry after TCRdb re-called the 5' RACE reads with MiXCR. The table has a few hundred thousand distinct CDR3 sequences, roughly 20% seen once. Source material: PBMCs or a T cell subset sorted from them (not recorded which). These receptors were taken from an adult woman who had mild COVID-19 (a few samples of this study predate the infection). Cell type and time point are not known.

In its sample, this clonotype was seen many times. This rearrangement joins TRBV5-1 to TRBJ2-2; 7 nucleotides agree with TRBD2. Germline V CDR1 and CDR2: SGHRS, YFSETQ. Unmatched junction bases numbered 2, after V lost 0 bases and J lost 3 bases. CDR3 length: 15 residues. CDR3 sequence (DNA): TGCGCCAGCAGCTTGGCACTAGCGTACACCGGGGAGCTGTTTTTT. The encoded protein is CASSLALAYTGELFF.

The chain recombines TRBV4-1 with TRBJ2-7, with D tentatively TRBD1 (7 bases). Per the germline V gene, CDR1 is MGHRA and CDR2 is YSYEKL. CDR3 length: 15 amino acids. The V gene lost 4 bases and the J gene lost 0 bases, with 13 bases spanning the gap. This chain's CDR3 is CASSLRGESSYEQYF. CDR3 DNA: TGCGCCAGCAGCCTCAGGGGGGAAAGCTCCTACGAGCAGTACTTC.